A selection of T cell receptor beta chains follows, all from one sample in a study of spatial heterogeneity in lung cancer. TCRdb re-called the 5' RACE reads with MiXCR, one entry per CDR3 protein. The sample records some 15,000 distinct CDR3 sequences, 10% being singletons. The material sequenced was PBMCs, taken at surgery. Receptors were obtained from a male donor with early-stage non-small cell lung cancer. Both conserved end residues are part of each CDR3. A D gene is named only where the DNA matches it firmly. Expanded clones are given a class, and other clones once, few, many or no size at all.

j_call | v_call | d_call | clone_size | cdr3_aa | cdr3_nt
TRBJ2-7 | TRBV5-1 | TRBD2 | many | CASSVGLAVYEQYF | TGCGCCAGCAGCGTGGGACTAGCGGTCTACGAGCAGTACTTC
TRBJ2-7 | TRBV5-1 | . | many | CASSPGLGLDEQYF | TGCGCCAGCAGCCCGGGTTTGGGATTAGACGAGCAGTACTTC
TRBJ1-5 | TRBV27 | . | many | CASSFSGNSNQPQHF | TGTGCCAGCAGTTTTTCGGGGAATAGCAATCAGCCCCAGCATTTT
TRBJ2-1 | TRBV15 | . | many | CATSPTLVYNEQFF | TGTGCCACCAGCCCGACTCTGGTCTACAATGAGCAGTTCTTC
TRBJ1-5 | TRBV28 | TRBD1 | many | CAGQGAQHQPQHF | TGTGCCGGTCAGGGGGCGCAGCATCAGCCCCAGCATTTT
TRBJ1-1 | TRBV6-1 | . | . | CASRRAEGNTEAFF | TGTGCCAGCAGAAGGGCCGAGGGGAACACTGAAGCTTTCTTT
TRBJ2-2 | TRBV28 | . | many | CASSRTGELFF | TGTGCCAGCAGTCGAACCGGGGAGCTGTTTTTT
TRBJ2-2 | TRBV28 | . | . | CASSFAGTNTGELFF | TGTGCCAGCAGTTTTGCGGGAACGAACACCGGGGAGCTGTTTTTT
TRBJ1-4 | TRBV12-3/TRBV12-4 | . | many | CASSLRVPNEKLFF | TGTGCCAGCAGTCTCCGGGTCCCAAATGAAAAACTGTTTTTT
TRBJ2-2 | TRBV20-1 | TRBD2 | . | CSARTGGYSGELFF | TGCAGTGCTAGAACCGGGGGGTACAGTGGGGAGCTGTTTTTT
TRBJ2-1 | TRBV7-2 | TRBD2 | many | CASSWKTSGVYNEQFF | TGTGCCAGCAGCTGGAAGACTAGCGGCGTTTACAATGAGCAGTTCTTC
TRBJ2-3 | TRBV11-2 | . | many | CASRSSGFGTDTQYF | TGTGCCAGCAGGTCAAGCGGGTTCGGCACAGATACGCAGTATTTT
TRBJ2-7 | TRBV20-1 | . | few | CSARGGNPYEQYF | TGCAGTGCTAGAGGAGGTAATCCCTACGAGCAGTACTTC
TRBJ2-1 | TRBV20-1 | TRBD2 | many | CSARAGDEQFF | TGCAGTGCTAGGGCGGGGGATGAGCAGTTCTTC
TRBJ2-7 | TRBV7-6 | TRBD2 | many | CASSSLANLYEQYF | TGTGCCAGCAGCTCACTAGCGAACCTCTACGAGCAGTACTTC
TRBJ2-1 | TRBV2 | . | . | CASSTGYNEQFF | TGTGCCAGCAGTACAGGGTACAATGAGCAGTTCTTC
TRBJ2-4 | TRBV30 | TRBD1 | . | CAWSSKQGIGNIQYF | TGTGCCTGGAGTTCGAAACAGGGGATAGGGAACATTCAGTACTTC
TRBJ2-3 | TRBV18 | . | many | CASSPGSTDTQYF | TGTGCCAGCTCACCAGGCAGCACAGATACGCAGTATTTT
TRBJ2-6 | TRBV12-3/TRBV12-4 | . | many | CASSWSSGANVLTF | TGTGCCAGCAGTTGGAGCTCTGGGGCCAACGTCCTGACTTTC
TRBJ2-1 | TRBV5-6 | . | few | CASSLVADVSGSSYNEQFF | TGTGCCAGCAGCTTGGTAGCCGACGTTAGCGGAAGCTCCTACAATGAGCAGTTCTTC
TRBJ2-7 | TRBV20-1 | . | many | CSAARGADEQYF | TGCAGTGCTGCCAGGGGGGCTGACGAGCAGTACTTC
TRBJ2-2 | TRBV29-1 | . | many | CSGGTSTGELFF | TGCAGCGGAGGGACGTCCACCGGGGAGCTGTTTTTT
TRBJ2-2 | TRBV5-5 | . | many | CASSFLIERNTGELFF | TGTGCCAGCAGCTTCCTTATCGAGCGGAACACCGGGGAGCTGTTTTTT
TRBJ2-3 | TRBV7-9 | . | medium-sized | CASSSPHTDTQYF | TGTGCCAGCAGCTCGCCACACACAGATACGCAGTATTTT
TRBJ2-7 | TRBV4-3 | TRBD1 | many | CASSQDGTGTGAYEQYF | TGCGCCAGCAGCCAAGATGGGACCGGGACAGGGGCCTACGAGCAGTACTTC
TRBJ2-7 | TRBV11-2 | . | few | CASSSAGRDEQYF | TGTGCCAGCAGCTCCGCGGGGCGGGACGAGCAGTACTTC
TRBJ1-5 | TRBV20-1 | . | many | CSASSLNSNQPQHF | TGCAGTGCTAGTAGCCTAAATAGCAATCAGCCCCAGCATTTT
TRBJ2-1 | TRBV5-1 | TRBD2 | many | CASSYGLAGNEQFF | TGCGCCAGCAGCTATGGACTAGCGGGCAATGAGCAGTTCTTC
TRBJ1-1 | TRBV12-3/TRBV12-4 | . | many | CASSLAGLGEAFF | TGTGCCAGCAGTTTAGCAGGGCTGGGTGAAGCTTTCTTT
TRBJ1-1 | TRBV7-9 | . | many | CASSLDSTVTEAFF | TGTGCCAGCAGCCTTGACAGTACGGTCACTGAAGCTTTCTTT
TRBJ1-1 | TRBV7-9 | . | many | CASSLVGRNTEAFF | TGTGCCAGCAGCTTAGTGGGCCGGAACACTGAAGCTTTCTTT